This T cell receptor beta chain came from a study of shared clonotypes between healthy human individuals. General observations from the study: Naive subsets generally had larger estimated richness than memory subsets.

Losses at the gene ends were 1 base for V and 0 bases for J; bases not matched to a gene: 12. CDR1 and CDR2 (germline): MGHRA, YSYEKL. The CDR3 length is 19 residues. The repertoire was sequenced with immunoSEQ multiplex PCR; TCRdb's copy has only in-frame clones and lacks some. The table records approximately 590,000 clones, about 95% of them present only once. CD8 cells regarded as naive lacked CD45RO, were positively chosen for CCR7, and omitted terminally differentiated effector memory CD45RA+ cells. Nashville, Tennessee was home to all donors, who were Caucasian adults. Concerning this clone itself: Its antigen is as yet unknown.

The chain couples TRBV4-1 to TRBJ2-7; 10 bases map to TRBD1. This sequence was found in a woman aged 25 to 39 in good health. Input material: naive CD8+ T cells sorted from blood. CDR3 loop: CASSQATWGTGVPSYEQYF. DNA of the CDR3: TGCGCCAGCAGCCAAGCCACGTGGGGGACAGGGGTACCCTCCTACGAGCAGTACTTC.